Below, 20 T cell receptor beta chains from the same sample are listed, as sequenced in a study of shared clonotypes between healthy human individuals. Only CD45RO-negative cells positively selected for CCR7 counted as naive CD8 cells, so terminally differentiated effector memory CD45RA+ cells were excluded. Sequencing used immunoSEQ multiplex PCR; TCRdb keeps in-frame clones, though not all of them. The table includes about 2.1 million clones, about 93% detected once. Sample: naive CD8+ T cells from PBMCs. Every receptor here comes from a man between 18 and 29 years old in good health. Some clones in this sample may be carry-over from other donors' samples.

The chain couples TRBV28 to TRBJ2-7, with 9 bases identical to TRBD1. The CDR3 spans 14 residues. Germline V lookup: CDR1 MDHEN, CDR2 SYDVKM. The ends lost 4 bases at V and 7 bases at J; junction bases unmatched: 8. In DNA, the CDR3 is TGTGCCAGCAGTTCGACAGGGGGGGCTCAGGAGCAGTACTTC. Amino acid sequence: CASSSTGGAQEQYF.

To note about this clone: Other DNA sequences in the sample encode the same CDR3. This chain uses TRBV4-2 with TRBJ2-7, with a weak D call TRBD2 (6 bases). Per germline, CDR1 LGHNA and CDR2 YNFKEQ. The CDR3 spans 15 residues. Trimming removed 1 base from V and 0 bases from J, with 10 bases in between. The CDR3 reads CASSQGAGSSYEQYF. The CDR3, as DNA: TGTGCCAGCAGCCAAGGGGCGGGAAGCTCCTACGAGCAGTACTTC.

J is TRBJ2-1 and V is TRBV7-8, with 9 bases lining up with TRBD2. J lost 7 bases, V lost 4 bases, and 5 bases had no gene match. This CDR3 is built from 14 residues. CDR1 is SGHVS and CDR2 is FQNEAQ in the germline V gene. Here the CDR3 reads CASSSTSGANEQFF. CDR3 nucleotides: TGTGCCAGCAGCTCGACTAGCGGAGCAAATGAGCAGTTCTTC.

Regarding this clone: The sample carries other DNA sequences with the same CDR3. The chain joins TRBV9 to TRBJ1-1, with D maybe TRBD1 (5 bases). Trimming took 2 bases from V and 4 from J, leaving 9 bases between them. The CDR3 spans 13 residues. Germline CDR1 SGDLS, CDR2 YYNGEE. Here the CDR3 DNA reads TGTGCCAGCAGCGTTGGGGGATCCACTGAAGCTTTCTTT. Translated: CASSVGGSTEAFF.

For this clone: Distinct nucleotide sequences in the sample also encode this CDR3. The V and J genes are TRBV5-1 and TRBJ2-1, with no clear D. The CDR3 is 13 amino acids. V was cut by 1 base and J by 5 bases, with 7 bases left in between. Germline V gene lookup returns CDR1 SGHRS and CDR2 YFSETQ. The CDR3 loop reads CASSLRYNNEQFF. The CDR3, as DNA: TGCGCCAGCAGCTTGAGATATAACAATGAGCAGTTCTTC.

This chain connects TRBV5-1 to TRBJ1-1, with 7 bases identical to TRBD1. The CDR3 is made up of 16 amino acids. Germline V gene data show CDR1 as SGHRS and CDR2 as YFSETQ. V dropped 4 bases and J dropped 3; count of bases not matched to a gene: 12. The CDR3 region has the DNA TGCGCCAGCAGCCACCCGGGACAGAATGGGGACACTGAAGCTTTCTTT. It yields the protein CASSHPGQNGDTEAFF. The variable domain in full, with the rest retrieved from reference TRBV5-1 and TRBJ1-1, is KAGVTQTPRYLIKTRGQQVTLSCSPISGHRSVSWYQQTPGQGLQFLFEYFSETQRNKGNFPGRFSGRQFSNSRSEMNVSTLELGDSALYLCASSHPGQNGDTEAFFGQGTRLTVV.

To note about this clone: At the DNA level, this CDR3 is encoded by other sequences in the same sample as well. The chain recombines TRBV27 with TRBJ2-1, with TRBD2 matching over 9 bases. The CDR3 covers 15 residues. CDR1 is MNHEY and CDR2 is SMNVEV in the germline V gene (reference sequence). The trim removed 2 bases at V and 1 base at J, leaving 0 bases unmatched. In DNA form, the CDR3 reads TGTGCCAGCAGTTTAACTAGCGGGTCCTACAATGAGCAGTTCTTC. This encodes CASSLTSGSYNEQFF.

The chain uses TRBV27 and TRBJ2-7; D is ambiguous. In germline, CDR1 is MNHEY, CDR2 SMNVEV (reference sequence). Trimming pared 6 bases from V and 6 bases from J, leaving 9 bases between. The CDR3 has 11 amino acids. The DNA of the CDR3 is TGTGCCAGCAGCCAACATAGCGAGCAGTACTTC. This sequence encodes CASSQHSEQYF.

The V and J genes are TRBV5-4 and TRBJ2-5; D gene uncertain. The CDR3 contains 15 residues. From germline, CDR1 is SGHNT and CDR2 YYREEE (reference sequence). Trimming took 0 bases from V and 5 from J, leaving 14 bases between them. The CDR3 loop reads CASSLGPGSRETQYF. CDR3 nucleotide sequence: TGTGCCAGCAGCTTGGGACCAGGCTCCCGTGAGACCCAGTACTTC.

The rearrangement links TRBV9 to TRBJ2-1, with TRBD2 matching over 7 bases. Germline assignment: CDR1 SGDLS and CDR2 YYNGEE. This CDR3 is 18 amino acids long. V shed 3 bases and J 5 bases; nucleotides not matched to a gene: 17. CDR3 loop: CASSASNRLAGLNNEQFF. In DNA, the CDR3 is TGTGCCAGCAGCGCCAGTAATAGGTTAGCGGGCCTTAACAATGAGCAGTTCTTC.

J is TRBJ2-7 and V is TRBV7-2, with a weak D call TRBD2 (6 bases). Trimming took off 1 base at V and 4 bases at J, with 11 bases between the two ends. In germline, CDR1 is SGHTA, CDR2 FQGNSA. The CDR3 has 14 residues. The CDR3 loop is CASSLGGRFYEQYF. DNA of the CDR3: TGTGCCAGCAGCTTAGGAGGGAGGTTTTACGAGCAGTACTTC. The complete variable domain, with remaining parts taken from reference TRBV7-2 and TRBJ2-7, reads GAGVSQSPSNKVTEKGKDVELRCDPISGHTALYWYRQSLGQGLEFLIYFQGNSAPDKSGLPSDRFSAERTGGSVSTLTIQRTQQEDSAVYLCASSLGGRFYEQYFGPGTRLTVT.

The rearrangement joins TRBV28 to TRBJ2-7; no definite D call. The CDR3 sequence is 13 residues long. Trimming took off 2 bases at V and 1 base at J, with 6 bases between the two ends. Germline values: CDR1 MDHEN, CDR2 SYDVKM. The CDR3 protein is CASSLTPSYEQYF. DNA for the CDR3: TGTGCCAGCAGTTTAACGCCTTCCTACGAGCAGTACTTC.

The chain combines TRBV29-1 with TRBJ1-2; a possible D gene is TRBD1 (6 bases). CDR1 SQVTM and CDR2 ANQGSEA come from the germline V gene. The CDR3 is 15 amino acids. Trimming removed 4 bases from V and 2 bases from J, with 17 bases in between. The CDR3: CSVAPRTESNYGYTF. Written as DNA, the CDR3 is TGCAGCGTTGCCCCCCGGACAGAGTCGAACTATGGCTACACCTTC.

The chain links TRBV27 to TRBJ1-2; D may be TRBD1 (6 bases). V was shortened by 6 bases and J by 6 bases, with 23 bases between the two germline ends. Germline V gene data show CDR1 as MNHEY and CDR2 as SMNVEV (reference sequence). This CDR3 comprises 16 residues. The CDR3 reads CASSPNGGGHLDGYTF. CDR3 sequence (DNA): TGTGCCAGCAGCCCCAACGGAGGGGGACACCTAGATGGCTACACCTTC.

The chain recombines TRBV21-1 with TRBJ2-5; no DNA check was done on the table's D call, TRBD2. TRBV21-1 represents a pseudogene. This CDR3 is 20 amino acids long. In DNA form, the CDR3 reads TGTGCCAGCAGCAAAGCGCAAGGGACTAGCGGGAGGAAGACCCAAGAGACCCAGTACTTC. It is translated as CASSKAQGTSGRKTQETQYF.

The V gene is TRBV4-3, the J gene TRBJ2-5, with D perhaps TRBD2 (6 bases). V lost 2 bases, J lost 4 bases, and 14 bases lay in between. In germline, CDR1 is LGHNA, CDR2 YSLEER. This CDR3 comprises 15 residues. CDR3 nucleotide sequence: TGCGCCAGCAGCCAATCACGCGGGATGGGAGAGACCCAGTACTTC. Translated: CASSQSRGMGETQYF.

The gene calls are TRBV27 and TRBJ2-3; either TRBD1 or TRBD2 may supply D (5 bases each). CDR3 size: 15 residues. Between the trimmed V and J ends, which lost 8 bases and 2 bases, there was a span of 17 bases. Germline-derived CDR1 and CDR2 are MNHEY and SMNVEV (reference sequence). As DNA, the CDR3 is TGTGCCAGCCGCCAAGAAGAGGGACCCACAGATACGCAGTATTTT. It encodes CASRQEEGPTDTQYF.

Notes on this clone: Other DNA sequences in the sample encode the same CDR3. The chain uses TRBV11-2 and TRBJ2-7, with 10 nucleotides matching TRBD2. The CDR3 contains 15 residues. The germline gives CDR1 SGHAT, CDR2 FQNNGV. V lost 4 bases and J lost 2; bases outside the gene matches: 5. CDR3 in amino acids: CASSSRTSGAYEQYF. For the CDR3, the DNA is TGTGCCAGCAGCTCGCGGACTAGCGGCGCCTACGAGCAGTACTTC.

CDR3 in amino acids: CASSLSAPNTEAFF. DNA for the CDR3: TGTGCCAGCAGTTTATCTGCACCGAACACTGAAGCTTTCTTT. This chain joins TRBV28 and TRBJ1-1; no clear D gene. Trimming removed 1 base from V and 1 base from J, with 7 bases in between. CDR3 length: 14 amino acids. The germline CDR1 and CDR2 sequences are MDHEN and SYDVKM. Together with reference TRBV28 and TRBJ1-1, the CDR3 gives the full variable domain: DVKVTQSSRYLVKRTGEKVFLECVQDMDHENMFWYRQDPGLGLRLIYFSYDVKMKEKGDIPEGYSVSREKKERFSLILESASTNQTSMYLCASSLSAPNTEAFFGQGTRLTVV.

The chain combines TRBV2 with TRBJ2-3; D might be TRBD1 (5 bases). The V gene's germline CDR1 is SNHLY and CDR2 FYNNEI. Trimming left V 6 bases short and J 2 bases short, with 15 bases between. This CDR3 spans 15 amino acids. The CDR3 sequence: CASSPRVGLTDTQYF. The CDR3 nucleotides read TGTGCCAGCAGCCCCAGGGTAGGCCTCACAGATACGCAGTATTTT. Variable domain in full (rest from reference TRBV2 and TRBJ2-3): EPEVTQTPSHQVTQMGQEVILRCVPISNHLYFYWYRQILGQKVEFLVSFYNNEISEKSEIFDDQFSVERPDGSNFTLKIRSTKLEDSAMYFCASSPRVGLTDTQYFGPGTRLTVL.